This TCR beta chain was sequenced for a study of blood T cell repertoires in COVID-19. Overall study: PBMCs, B-cell-depleted T cells, or T cells were the source of the cDNA or gDNA that made up the material.

CDR1 is SNHLY and CDR2 is FYNNEI in the germline V gene. Between the trimmed V and J ends, which lost 8 bases and 2 bases, there was a span of 13 bases. This CDR3 spans 14 amino acids. Sequenced by immunoSEQ multiplex PCR; TCRdb stores in-frame clones only, minus some. The data show about 250,000 clones, with around 82% seen just once and 0.87% held by the top ten. The material sequenced was peripheral blood. The rearrangement uses TRBV2 and TRBJ2-1; D is perhaps TRBD1 (6 bases). The origin of this receptor is a human donor with COVID-19, enrolled during active disease. The donor label of this sample is uncertain. This chain's CDR3 is CASYRGQPYNEQFF. The CDR3, as DNA: TGTGCCAGCTACCGTGGACAGCCCTACAATGAGCAGTTCTTC.